This T cell receptor beta chain is drawn from a study of identical twins. Using its own MiXCR run on the 5' RACE reads, TCRdb lists one record per CDR3 protein. The profile shows about 150,000 distinct CDR3 sequences, 3.5% of them singletons. CDR1 is ENHRY and CDR2 is SYGVKD in the germline V gene. This CDR3 comprises 12 residues. Trimming removed 8 bases from V and 1 base from J, with 6 bases in between. This clonotype has a count of ten or more. The sequence was collected from a young man in good health. This chain uses TRBV10-3 with TRBJ1-3; no clear D. Sequencing used memory T cells sorted from blood. The CDR3 region is CAIEGSGNTIYF. As DNA, the CDR3 is TGTGCCATCGAGGGATCTGGAAACACCATATATTTT.